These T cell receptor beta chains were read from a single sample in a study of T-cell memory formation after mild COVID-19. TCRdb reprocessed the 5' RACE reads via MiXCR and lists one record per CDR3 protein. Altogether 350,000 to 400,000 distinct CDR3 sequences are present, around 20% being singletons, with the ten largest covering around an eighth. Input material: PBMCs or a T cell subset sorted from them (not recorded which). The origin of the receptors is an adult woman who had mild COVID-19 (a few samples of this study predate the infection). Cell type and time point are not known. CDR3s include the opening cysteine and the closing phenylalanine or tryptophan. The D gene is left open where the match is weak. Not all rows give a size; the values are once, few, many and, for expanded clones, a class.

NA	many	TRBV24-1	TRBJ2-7	CATSDRPTTGGHEQYF	TGTGCCACCAGTGACCGTCCGACAACCGGGGGCCACGAGCAGTACTTC
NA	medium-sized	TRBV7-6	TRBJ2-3	CASSVTQEDSASTDTQYF	TGTGCCAGCAGCGTAACCCAAGAGGACAGCGCTAGCACAGATACGCAGTATTTT
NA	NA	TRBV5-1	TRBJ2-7	CASSQDGSWDYEQYF	TGCGCCAGCAGCCAGGACGGTTCTTGGGACTACGAGCAGTACTTC
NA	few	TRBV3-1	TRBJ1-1	CASTLTRMNTEAFF	TGTGCCAGCACCCTCACACGGATGAACACTGAAGCTTTCTTT
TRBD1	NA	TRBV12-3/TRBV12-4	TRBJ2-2	CASSLGTGATGELFF	TGTGCCAGCAGTTTAGGGACAGGGGCCACCGGGGAGCTGTTTTTT
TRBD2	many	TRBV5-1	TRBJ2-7	CASTQTSGRTHEQYF	TGCGCCAGCACCCAAACTAGCGGGAGGACCCACGAGCAGTACTTC
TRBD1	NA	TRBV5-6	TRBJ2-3	CASSLGQGPDTQYF	TGTGCCAGCAGCTTGGGACAGGGTCCGGATACGCAGTATTTT
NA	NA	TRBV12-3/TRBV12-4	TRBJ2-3	CASSTRGWDGTDTQYF	TGTGCCAGCAGTACCCGGGGCTGGGATGGCACAGATACGCAGTATTTT
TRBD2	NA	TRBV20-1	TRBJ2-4	CSALPRREFAKNIQYF	TGCAGTGCTCTTCCACGGCGGGAGTTCGCCAAAAACATTCAGTACTTC
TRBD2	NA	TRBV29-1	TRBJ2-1	CSVEPAGGPGEQFF	TGCAGCGTTGAACCAGCGGGAGGGCCAGGTGAGCAGTTCTTC
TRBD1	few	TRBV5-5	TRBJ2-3	CASSVGQGSTDTQYF	TGTGCCAGCAGCGTAGGACAGGGAAGCACAGATACGCAGTATTTT
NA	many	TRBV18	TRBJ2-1	CASSGGPSYNEQFF	TGTGCCAGCTCAGGGGGCCCCTCCTACAATGAGCAGTTCTTC
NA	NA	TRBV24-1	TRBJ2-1	CATSGAGYNEQFF	TGTGCCACCAGTGGGGCAGGGTACAATGAGCAGTTCTTC
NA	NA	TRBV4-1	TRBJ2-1	CASSQDQANEQFF	TGCGCCAGCAGCCAAGACCAGGCCAATGAGCAGTTCTTC
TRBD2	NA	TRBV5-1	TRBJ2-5	CASSRGLADGETQYF	TGCGCCAGCAGCCGGGGACTAGCGGATGGGGAGACCCAGTACTTC
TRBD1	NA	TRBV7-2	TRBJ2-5	CASSLALGQATQYF	TGTGCCAGCAGCTTAGCCCTCGGACAGGCAACCCAGTACTTC
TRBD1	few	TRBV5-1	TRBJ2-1	CASSFPWGQGYNEQFF	TGCGCCAGCAGCTTCCCCTGGGGACAGGGCTACAATGAGCAGTTCTTC
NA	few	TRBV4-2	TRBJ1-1	CASSQGAGAEAFF	TGTGCCAGCAGCCAAGGGGCCGGGGCTGAAGCTTTCTTT
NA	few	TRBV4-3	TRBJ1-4	CASSQDQGRLEKLFF	TGCGCCAGCAGCCAAGATCAAGGGAGACTGGAAAAACTGTTTTTT
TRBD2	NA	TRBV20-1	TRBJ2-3	CSARDLGGGFTDTQYF	TGCAGTGCTAGAGATCTGGGCGGGGGGTTCACAGATACGCAGTATTTT
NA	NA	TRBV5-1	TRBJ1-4	CASRNEEAPQSEKLFF	TGCGCCAGCCGGAATGAGGAAGCCCCGCAAAGTGAAAAACTGTTTTTT
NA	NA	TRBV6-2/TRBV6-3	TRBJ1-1	CASRTGGNTEAFF	TGTGCCAGCAGGACGGGGGGAAACACTGAAGCTTTCTTT
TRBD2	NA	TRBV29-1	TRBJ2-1	CSVEEVGRAGGPGEQFF	TGCAGCGTTGAAGAAGTAGGTAGGGCGGGAGGGCCCGGTGAGCAGTTCTTC
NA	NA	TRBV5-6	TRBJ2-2	CASRHTTGTATGELFF	TGTGCCAGCAGGCATACTACCGGGACGGCAACCGGGGAGCTGTTTTTT
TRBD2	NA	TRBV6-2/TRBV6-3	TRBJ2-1	CASRPPALTSGKEFF	TGTGCCAGCAGGCCTCCCGCATTGACTAGCGGGAAGGAGTTCTTC
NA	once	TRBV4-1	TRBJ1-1	CASSLPGAGEAFF	TGCGCCAGCAGCCTTCCAGGGGCGGGTGAAGCTTTCTTT
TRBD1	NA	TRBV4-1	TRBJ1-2	CASSQVGTGADGYTF	TGCGCCAGCAGCCAAGTGGGGACAGGGGCAGATGGCTACACCTTC
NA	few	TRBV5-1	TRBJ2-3	CASSLAGPRTDTQYF	TGCGCCAGCAGCTTGGCCGGGCCCCGCACAGATACGCAGTATTTT
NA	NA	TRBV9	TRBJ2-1	CASSVGPGYNEQFF	TGTGCCAGCAGCGTAGGACCGGGATACAATGAGCAGTTCTTC
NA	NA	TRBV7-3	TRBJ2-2	CASSATNTGELFF	TGTGCCAGCTCGGCGACGAACACCGGGGAGCTGTTTTTT
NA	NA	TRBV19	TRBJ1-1	CASSMGPQGVDQAFF	TGTGCCAGTAGTATGGGCCCGCAGGGAGTGGACCAAGCTTTCTTT
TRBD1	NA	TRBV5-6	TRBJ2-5	CASSWAGQGSRQETQYF	TGTGCCAGCAGCTGGGCGGGACAGGGTAGTAGACAAGAGACCCAGTACTTC
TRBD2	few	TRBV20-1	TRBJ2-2	CSARDLAGDTGELFF	TGCAGTGCTAGAGATCTAGCGGGAGACACCGGGGAGCTGTTTTTT
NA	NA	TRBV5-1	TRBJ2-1	CASSSDRSLGGEQFF	TGCGCCAGCAGCTCTGACAGGTCCCTTGGAGGTGAGCAGTTCTTC
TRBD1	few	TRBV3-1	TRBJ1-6	CASSQDPRTGDRSPLHF	TGTGCCAGCAGCCAAGATCCGCGGACAGGGGACAGGTCACCCCTCCACTTT
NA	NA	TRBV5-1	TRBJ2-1	CASRAGTAYEEQFF	TGCGCCAGCAGGGCGGGGACAGCTTACGAAGAGCAGTTCTTC
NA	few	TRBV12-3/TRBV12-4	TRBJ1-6	CASSLNAGRPNSPLHF	TGTGCCAGCAGTTTAAATGCGGGGCGGCCTAATTCACCCCTCCACTTT
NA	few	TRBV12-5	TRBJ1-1	CASRFGGTEAFF	TGTGCTAGTAGGTTCGGGGGCACTGAAGCTTTCTTT